This TCR beta chain originates from a study of cytomegalovirus exposure and HLA in healthy donors. About the study: Early released data comprised about 85 million unique TCRs from HLA-typed donors. Study outcomes and limitations: In vitro testing confirmed a few CMV-associated chains as specific for CMV antigens. In the analysis, some V segments, TRBV6-2 and TRBV6-3 included, were excluded as indistinguishable. A previous analysis found most TCR beta V segments productive roughly 87% or roughly 30% of the time.

The V gene's germline CDR1 is ENHRY and CDR2 SYGVKD. The trim removed 4 bases at V and 1 base at J, leaving 16 bases unmatched. This CDR3 contains 18 residues. Vbeta (60) and Jbeta (13) primers were used in the PCR. Produced via immunoSEQ multiplex PCR; TCRdb's table is partial and in-frame only. The table lists over 75,000 clones, 70% to 85% of them singletons, with 2.4% in the top ten. Turning to this clone: Its specificity is not known.

Sequencing was performed on PBMCs. This clonotype was sampled from a woman aged 45-65 years in good health and CMV-seronegative. J is TRBJ2-7 and V is TRBV10-3; 7 bases map to TRBD2. CDR3 nucleotides: TGTGCCATCAGTGGCGAGGAAAACGGCGGGAGCTTATCCTACGAGCAGTACTTC. Its translation is CAISGEENGGSLSYEQYF.